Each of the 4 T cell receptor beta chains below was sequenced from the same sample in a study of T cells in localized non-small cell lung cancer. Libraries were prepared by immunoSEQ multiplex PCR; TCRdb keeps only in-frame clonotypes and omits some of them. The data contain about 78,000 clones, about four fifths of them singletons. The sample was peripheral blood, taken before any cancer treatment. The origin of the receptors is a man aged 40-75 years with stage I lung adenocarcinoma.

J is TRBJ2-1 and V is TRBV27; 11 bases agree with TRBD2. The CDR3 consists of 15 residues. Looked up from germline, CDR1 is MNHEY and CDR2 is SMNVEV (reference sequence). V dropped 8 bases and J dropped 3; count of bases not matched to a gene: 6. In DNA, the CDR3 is TGTGCCAGCGGAGGACTAGCGGGCTTCTACAATGAGCAGTTCTTC. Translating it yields CASGGLAGFYNEQFF.

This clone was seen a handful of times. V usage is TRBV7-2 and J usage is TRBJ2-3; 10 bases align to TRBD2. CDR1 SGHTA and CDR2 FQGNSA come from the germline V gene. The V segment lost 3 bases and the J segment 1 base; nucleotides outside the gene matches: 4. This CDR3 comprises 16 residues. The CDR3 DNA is TGTGCCAGCAGCTTCTCTAGCGGGGGCCGCACAGATACGCAGTATTTT. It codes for CASSFSSGGRTDTQYF.

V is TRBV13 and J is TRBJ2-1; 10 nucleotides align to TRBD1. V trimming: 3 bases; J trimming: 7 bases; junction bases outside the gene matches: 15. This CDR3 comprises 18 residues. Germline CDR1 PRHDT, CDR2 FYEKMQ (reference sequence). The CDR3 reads CASSFHRFDRGRGNEQFF. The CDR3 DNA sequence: TGTGCCAGCAGCTTCCACCGGTTCGACAGGGGGCGCGGAAATGAGCAGTTCTTC. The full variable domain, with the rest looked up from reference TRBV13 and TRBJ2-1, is AAGVIQSPRHLIKEKRETATLKCYPIPRHDTVYWYQQGPGQDPQFLISFYEKMQSDKGSIPDRFSAQQFSDYHSELNMSSLELGDSALYFCASSFHRFDRGRGNEQFFGPGTRLTVL.

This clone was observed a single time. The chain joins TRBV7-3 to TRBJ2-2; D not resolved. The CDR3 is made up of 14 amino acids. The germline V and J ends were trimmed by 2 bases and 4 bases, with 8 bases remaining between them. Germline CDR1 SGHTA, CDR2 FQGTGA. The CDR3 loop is CASSLLQSTGELFF. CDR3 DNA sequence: TGTGCCAGCAGCTTATTGCAGTCCACCGGGGAGCTGTTTTTT.